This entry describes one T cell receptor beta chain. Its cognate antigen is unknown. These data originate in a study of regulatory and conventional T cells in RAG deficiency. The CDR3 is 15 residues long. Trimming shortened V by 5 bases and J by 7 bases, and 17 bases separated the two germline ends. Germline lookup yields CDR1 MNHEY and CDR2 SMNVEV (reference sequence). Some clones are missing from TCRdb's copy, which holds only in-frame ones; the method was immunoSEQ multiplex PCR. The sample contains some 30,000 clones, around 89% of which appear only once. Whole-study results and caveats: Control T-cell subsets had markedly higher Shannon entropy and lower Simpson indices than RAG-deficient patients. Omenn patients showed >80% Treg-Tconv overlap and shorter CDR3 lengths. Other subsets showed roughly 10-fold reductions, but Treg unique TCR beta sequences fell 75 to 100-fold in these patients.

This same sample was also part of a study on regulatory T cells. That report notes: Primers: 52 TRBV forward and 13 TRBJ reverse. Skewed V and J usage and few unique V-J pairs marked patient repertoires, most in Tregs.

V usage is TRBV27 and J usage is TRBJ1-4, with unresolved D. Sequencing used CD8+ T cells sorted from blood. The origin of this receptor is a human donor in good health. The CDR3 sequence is CASSADGRKGEKLFF. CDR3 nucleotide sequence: TGTGCCAGCAGTGCAGACGGGAGAAAGGGTGAAAAACTGTTTTTT.